One and the same sample provided the 30 T cell receptor beta chains below, sequenced in a study of blood T cell repertoires in COVID-19. This table comes from immunoSEQ multiplex PCR, and its TCRdb copy is limited to in-frame clones, with some not included. The table has 210,000 or so clones, roughly four fifths seen once. Source material: peripheral blood. The receptor set was obtained from a woman aged 40-49 years with acute or convalescent COVID-19.

This clone has a single count. The J gene is TRBJ2-7, the V gene TRBV6-6; TRBD2 matches at 9 bases. The CDR3 has 16 residues. CDR1 is MNHNY, CDR2 SVGAGI, per germline (reference sequence). Trimming removed 5 bases from V and 6 bases from J; junction bases left unmatched: 14. The CDR3 nucleotides read TGTGCCAGCAGTCCCACTTCGGGACTAGCACCCAGCGAGCAGTACTTC. It encodes CASSPTSGLAPSEQYF.

This sequence joins TRBV18 and TRBJ2-5, with D possibly TRBD2 on 5 matching bases. Trimming took 4 bases from V and 0 from J, leaving 12 bases between them. The CDR3 loop spans 15 amino acids. CDR1 KGHSH and CDR2 LQKENI come from the germline V gene. The CDR3 loop reads CASSRIAKYQETQYF. CDR3 nucleotide sequence: TGTGCCAGCTCACGTATAGCGAAGTACCAAGAGACCCAGTACTTC. Variable domain in full (rest from reference TRBV18 and TRBJ2-5): NAGVMQNPRHLVRRRGQEARLRCSPMKGHSHVYWYRQLPEEGLKFMVYLQKENIIDESGMPKERFSAEFPKEGPSILRIQQVVRGDSAAYFCASSRIAKYQETQYFGPGTRLLVL.

This chain connects TRBV24-1 to TRBJ2-5; the D gene is possibly TRBD1 (6 bases). V dropped 4 bases and J dropped 1 base, with 15 bases sitting between them. This CDR3 region has 16 residues. The germline V gene has CDR1 KGHDR and CDR2 SFDVKD. CDR3 region: CATSEGGREPQETQYF. The CDR3 DNA sequence: TGTGCCACCAGTGAAGGGGGACGGGAACCCCAAGAGACCCAGTACTTC.

The V and J genes are TRBV19 and TRBJ1-5, with TRBD1 matching over 9 bases. CDR1 LNHDA and CDR2 SQIVND come from the germline V gene (reference sequence). The J segment lost 6 bases and the V segment lost 5 bases, leaving 5 bases of the junction unmatched. The CDR3 runs to 14 residues. In nucleotides, the CDR3 is TGTGCCAGTAGTGAACAGGGGGCGAGTCAGCCCCAGCATTTT. This sequence encodes CASSEQGASQPQHF. Full variable domain (outside the CDR3, taken from reference TRBV19 and TRBJ1-5): DGGITQSPKYLFRKEGQNVTLSCEQNLNHDAMYWYRQDPGQGLRLIYYSQIVNDFQKGDIAEGYSVSREKKESFPLTVTSAQKNPTAFYLCASSEQGASQPQHFGDGTRLSIL.

In this sample, this clone turned up once. The chain is built from TRBV30 and TRBJ1-1; weak D call: TRBD1 (6 bases). Per germline, CDR1 GTSNPN and CDR2 SVGIG (reference sequence). The CDR3 sequence is 13 residues long. V was pared by 1 base and J by 5 bases, with 11 bases between. For the CDR3, the DNA is TGTGCCTGGAGTGCCCCACAGGGAACTGAAGCTTTCTTT. Its translation: CAWSAPQGTEAFF. The full variable domain, in which reference TRBV30 and TRBJ1-1 provide the parts outside the CDR3, is SQTIHQWPATLVQPVGSPLSLECTVEGTSNPNLYWYRQAAGRGLQLLFYSVGIGQISSEVPQNLSASRPQDRQFILSSKKLLLSDSGFYLCAWSAPQGTEAFFGQGTRLTVV.

The table lists this clone with a few counts. This rearrangement joins TRBV7-9 to TRBJ1-2, with D unclear. The V gene's germline CDR1 is SEHNR and CDR2 FQNEAQ (reference sequence). With 5 bases removed from V and 5 bases from J, the gap between germline ends came to 15 bases. CDR3 length: 14 residues. This CDR3 reads CASSAALHGYGYTF. CDR3 DNA sequence: TGTGCCAGCAGCGCCGCACTCCACGGGTATGGCTACACCTTC.

J is TRBJ2-1 and V is TRBV6-6; D is possibly TRBD1 (7 bases). V lost 5 bases and J 4 bases, leaving 15 bases between the germline ends. Germline lookup yields CDR1 MNHNY and CDR2 SVGAGI (reference sequence). CDR3 size: 15 residues. CDR3 protein: CASSTGDSPYNEQFF. The CDR3 nucleotides read TGTGCCAGCAGTACAGGGGACTCCCCTTACAATGAGCAGTTCTTC.

V and J are TRBV6-5 and TRBJ1-5; 7 bases align to TRBD1. This CDR3 region has 14 residues. With 7 bases clipped from V and 6 bases from J, the junction kept 9 bases outside the gene matches. CDR1 is MNHEY and CDR2 is SVGAGI in the germline V gene. The CDR3 spells CASKQGGAGQPQHF. The CDR3 nucleotides read TGTGCCAGCAAACAAGGGGGCGCGGGTCAGCCCCAGCATTTT.

This chain joins TRBV3-1 (or the pseudogene TRBV3-2) and TRBJ2-2; D is ambiguous. Germline-derived CDR1 and CDR2 are LGHDT and YNNKEL (reference sequence). The CDR3 contains 11 residues. V was clipped by 3 bases and J by 9 bases, with 5 bases between them. CDR3 residues: CASSQTWELFF. CDR3 coding DNA: TGTGCCAGCAGCCAGACTTGGGAGCTGTTTTTT.

This chain connects TRBV9 to TRBJ2-1; 9 bases are a match to TRBD1. The germline gives CDR1 SGDLS, CDR2 YYNGEE. With 3 bases clipped from V and 6 bases from J, the junction kept 4 bases outside the gene matches. CDR3 length equals 14 residues. As DNA, the CDR3 is TGTGCCAGCAGCGCGTGGGACAGGGCCAATGAGCAGTTCTTC. It is translated as CASSAWDRANEQFF.

The chain carries TRBV4-2 and TRBJ2-1; the D is unclear. Germline lookup yields CDR1 LGHNA and CDR2 YNFKEQ. The CDR3 has 15 residues. V gave up 2 bases and J gave up 4 bases, with 12 bases separating them. In DNA form, the CDR3 reads TGTGCCAGCAGCCAAAGCGAATCGCGGTACAATGAGCAGTTCTTC. Its protein is CASSQSESRYNEQFF.

The chain carries TRBV5-1 and TRBJ2-5; a possible D gene is TRBD1 (6 bases). Germline V gives CDR1 SGHRS, CDR2 YFSETQ. Between the trimmed V and J ends, which lost 4 bases and 9 bases, there was a span of 19 bases. CDR3 length equals 14 residues. CDR3: CASSPSWGLEAQYF. CDR3 nucleotide sequence: TGCGCCAGCAGCCCGAGCTGGGGGCTGGAGGCCCAGTACTTC.

The chain has TRBV4-2 and TRBJ1-1; no firm D call. The CDR3 consists of 15 residues. V lost 0 bases, J lost 3 bases, and 11 bases lay in between. Germline values: CDR1 LGHNA, CDR2 YNFKEQ. CDR3 in DNA: TGTGCCAGCAGCCAAGAGGTTAGTGGGCACACTGAAGCTTTCTTT. Translated: CASSQEVSGHTEAFF.

The chain has TRBV4-3 and TRBJ2-3; D may be TRBD2 (6 bases). Germline values: CDR1 LGHNA, CDR2 YSLEER. V was cut by 4 bases and J by 0 bases, with 17 bases left in between. The CDR3 extends over 17 amino acids. The CDR3 protein is CASSRSLGSASTDTQYF. In DNA form, the CDR3 reads TGCGCCAGCAGCCGCTCACTCGGGAGTGCTAGCACAGATACGCAGTATTTT.

The table lists this clone with a count of one. V is TRBV21-1 and J is TRBJ2-7; the table assigns TRBD1, which was not confirmed against the DNA. TRBV21-1 is annotated as a pseudogene. CDR3 length: 16 amino acids. In DNA form, the CDR3 reads TGTGCCAGCAGCAAAGAGGCAGGGCAAAGCTCCTACGAGCAGTACTTC. The encoded protein is CASSKEAGQSSYEQYF.

The chain uses TRBV9 and TRBJ2-1, with D possibly TRBD2 on 6 matching bases. V was pared by 0 bases and J by 7 bases, with 11 bases between. This CDR3 has 14 residues. Germline-derived CDR1 and CDR2 are SGDLS and YYNGEE. DNA for the CDR3: TGTGCCAGCAGCGTAGTGGGACTTTCTAATGAGCAGTTCTTC. It codes for CASSVVGLSNEQFF.

This rearrangement joins TRBV6-5 to TRBJ1-2; tentatively, D is TRBD1 (5 bases). V was cut by 6 bases and J by 6 bases, with 14 bases left in between. Per the germline V gene, CDR1 is MNHEY and CDR2 is SVGAGI. The CDR3 runs to 13 residues. The CDR3 spells CASRPGGGNGYTF. CDR3 coding DNA: TGTGCCAGCAGGCCTGGGGGAGGGAATGGCTACACCTTC.

V and J are TRBV7-2 and TRBJ1-3; 7 bases agree with TRBD1. Trimming cost V 2 bases and J 0 bases; bases outside gene matches: 13. Germline V lookup: CDR1 SGHTA, CDR2 FQGNSA. The CDR3 length is 19 residues. The CDR3: CASSLLRDRLLISGNTIYF. For the CDR3, the DNA is TGTGCCAGCAGCTTACTCCGGGACAGACTTCTTATCTCTGGAAACACCATATATTTT.

The CDR3 DNA reads as TGTGCCAGCACACAGGGAGTAAATGAGCAGTTCTTC. Translated: CASTQGVNEQFF. This chain links TRBV7-9 with TRBJ2-1, with a weak D call TRBD1 (6 bases). The CDR3 extends over 12 amino acids. V was clipped by 7 bases and J by 7 bases, with 11 bases between them. Germline V gene sequence: CDR1 SEHNR, CDR2 FQNEAQ (reference sequence).

V and J are TRBV10-1 and TRBJ2-7; 8 bases map to TRBD1. With 7 bases clipped from V and 7 bases from J, the junction kept 12 bases outside the gene matches. In germline, CDR1 is WNHNN, CDR2 SYGVQD (reference sequence). The CDR3 length is 14 residues. Here the CDR3 DNA reads TGCGCCAGCACTGATCAGGGCTGGACAGGGGAGCAGTACTTC. Residues: CASTDQGWTGEQYF.

The chain employs TRBV3-1 (or the pseudogene TRBV3-2) and TRBJ2-7, with a weak D call TRBD2 (5 bases). Germline-derived CDR1 and CDR2 are LGHDT and YNNKEL (reference sequence). V was clipped by 1 base and J by 1 base, with 14 bases between them. The length of the CDR3 is 16 residues. In DNA form, the CDR3 reads TGTGCCAGCAGCCAAGGTTCCGGACTCCCATCCTACGAGCAGTACTTC. It codes for CASSQGSGLPSYEQYF.

This sequence joins TRBV10-3 and TRBJ2-7; 7 nucleotides line up with TRBD1. Germline V gives CDR1 ENHRY, CDR2 SYGVKD. This CDR3 contains 15 residues. Germline trimming cut 3 bases from V and 0 bases from J; bases unmatched to any gene: 5. The CDR3 is CAISEGRGNSYEQYF. The CDR3 DNA is TGTGCCATCAGTGAAGGCAGGGGGAACTCCTACGAGCAGTACTTC.

This clone was seen a single time. The chain recombines TRBV24-1 with TRBJ2-1; D gene ambiguous. With 3 bases removed from V and 6 bases from J, the gap between germline ends came to 17 bases. The CDR3 is made up of 16 amino acids. In germline, CDR1 is KGHDR, CDR2 SFDVKD. The CDR3 sequence: CATSDQTKAQGNEQFF. For the CDR3, the DNA is TGTGCCACCAGTGATCAAACTAAGGCCCAAGGCAATGAGCAGTTCTTC.

On this clone itself: Other nucleotide sequences in the sample specify the same CDR3. The chain has TRBV5-1 and TRBJ2-3, with 8 bases matching TRBD2. The CDR3 extends over 14 amino acids. The junction had 2 bases not matched to a gene; V was cut back by 0 bases and J by 5 bases. CDR1 SGHRS and CDR2 YFSETQ come from the germline V gene. This CDR3 is CASSLAGLGDTQYF. DNA of the CDR3: TGCGCCAGCAGCTTGGCGGGACTAGGAGATACGCAGTATTTT.

A remark on this clone: One junction end disagrees with the germline gene, perhaps due to a read error. The rearrangement uses TRBV6-1 and TRBJ2-3; D uncertain. The CDR3 length is 11 residues. The V gene's germline CDR1 is MNHNS and CDR2 SASEGT. CDR3 sequence (DNA): TGTGCCAGCAGTGAAGCGTTTGACTTGGGTTTT. Translating gives CASSEAFDLGF.

The rearrangement uses TRBV19 and TRBJ1-2; TRBD1 aligns across 8 bases. CDR1 and CDR2 (germline): LNHDA, SQIVND (reference sequence). V shed 5 bases and J 8 bases; nucleotides not matched to a gene: 4. This CDR3 is 12 amino acids long. Here the CDR3 reads CASSWTGWGYTF. The CDR3 coding sequence is TGTGCCAGTAGTTGGACAGGGTGGGGCTACACCTTC.

This sequence joins TRBV3-1 (or the pseudogene TRBV3-2) and TRBJ1-1; 7 bases align to TRBD1. Germline V gene lookup returns CDR1 LGHDT and CDR2 YNNKEL (reference sequence). This CDR3 has 15 amino acids. The V gene end was trimmed by 4 bases and the J gene end by 0 bases; junction bases not matched to a gene: 5. CDR3 amino acids: CASSPSGTVNTEAFF. The CDR3 DNA reads as TGTGCCAGCAGCCCCTCCGGGACAGTGAACACTGAAGCTTTCTTT.

The V gene is TRBV6-2 or TRBV6-3, the J gene TRBJ2-7; 10 nucleotides agree with TRBD1. Germline V gives CDR1 MNHEY, CDR2 SVGEGT. V shed 5 bases and J 5 bases; nucleotides not matched to a gene: 6. This CDR3 is built from 14 residues. CDR3 DNA sequence: TGTGCCAGCAGTCAAGACAGGGGGCGACACGAGCAGTACTTC. Translating it yields CASSQDRGRHEQYF.

This chain joins TRBV6-5 and TRBJ2-1; 7 nucleotides agree with TRBD1. The CDR3 has 14 residues. Trimming cost V 7 bases and J 1 base; bases outside gene matches: 4. Per the germline V gene, CDR1 is MNHEY and CDR2 is SVGAGI. The CDR3 DNA is TGTGCCAGCAACCCGGGACAGTCCTACAATGAGCAGTTCTTC. Its translation: CASNPGQSYNEQFF.

The chain has TRBV5-1 and TRBJ2-7, with 10 bases identical to TRBD1. V shed 0 bases and J 6 bases; nucleotides not matched to a gene: 12. Per germline, CDR1 SGHRS and CDR2 YFSETQ. The CDR3 extends over 17 amino acids. The CDR3 protein is CASSLGRSPGQGIEQYF. In DNA form, the CDR3 reads TGCGCCAGCAGCTTGGGCCGGTCTCCGGGACAGGGGATCGAGCAGTACTTC.